These T cell receptor beta chains were read from a single sample in a study of shared clonotypes between healthy human individuals. TCRdb keeps only in-frame clones here, not all; method: immunoSEQ multiplex PCR. This table has about 820,000 clones, 80% to 95% appearing once. The source material was naive CD8+ T cells sorted from blood. These receptors were obtained from a man aged 25 to 45 in good health. Both conserved end residues are part of each CDR3. D genes are given only for firm matches.

j_call d_call v_call cdr3_aa cdr3_nt
TRBJ1-1 TRBD1 TRBV7-8 CASSVRQGTDTEAFF TGTGCCAGCAGCGTAAGACAGGGGACTGACACTGAAGCTTTCTTT
TRBJ1-1 NA TRBV15 CATSRDRNSPEAFF TGTGCCACCAGCAGAGATCGAAACAGCCCTGAAGCTTTCTTT
TRBJ2-2 TRBD2 TRBV11-2 CASSSGLAGGIGELFF TGTGCCAGCAGCTCCGGACTAGCGGGAGGAATCGGGGAGCTGTTTTTT
TRBJ1-2 NA TRBV27 CASSATGNYGYTF TGTGCCAGCAGTGCAACGGGTAACTATGGCTACACCTTC
TRBJ1-1 NA TRBV5-5 CASSLGTMNTEAFF TGTGCCAGCAGCTTGGGGACTATGAACACTGAAGCTTTCTTT
TRBJ2-7 TRBD1 TRBV7-2 CASSSPIPTGDLNEQYF TGTGCCAGCAGCTCCCCGATTCCGACAGGGGATCTCAACGAGCAGTACTTC
TRBJ2-1 NA TRBV6-1 CASRPSSYNEQFF TGTGCCAGCAGGCCAAGCTCCTACAATGAGCAGTTCTTC
TRBJ2-1 TRBD2 TRBV18 CASSPRDYNNEQFF TGTGCCAGCTCACCAAGGGACTACAACAATGAGCAGTTCTTC
TRBJ1-4 TRBD1 TRBV7-8 CASSRTGFNEKLFF TGTGCCAGCAGCCGGACAGGATTCAATGAAAAACTGTTTTTT
TRBJ2-7 NA TRBV11-2 CASKMGGSLDEQYF TGTGCCAGCAAGATGGGGGGATCCCTGGACGAGCAGTACTTC